These 22 T cell receptor beta chains came from one sample sequenced in a study of cytomegalovirus exposure and HLA in healthy donors (dated by TCRdb to the late 2010s). Library construction relied on the immunoSEQ multiplex PCR assay. The multiplex PCR relied on a mix of 60 forward primers for TCR Vbeta segments and 13 reverse primers for TCR Jbeta segments. This is the immuneACCESS table as TCRdb keeps it, with only in-frame sequences that have V and J called. A part of the clones is gone; compared with another copy, unresolved V genes explain less than half, and the rest is unexplained. Recorded for this sample are 95,000 to 100,000 clones; roughly 82% of them occurred a single time. More than 9% of the sample goes to the ten largest clones. The sequenced material came from PBMCs. The receptor source for this set is a man aged 45-65 years in good health and CMV-seronegative.

This clone was seen just once. The CDR3 loop reads CASSATPGQESKNIQYF. The CDR3 DNA reads as TGTGCCAGCTCAGCCACTCCGGGACAGGAATCCAAAAACATTCAGTACTTC. This chain uses TRBV18 with TRBJ2-4, with 8 positions matching TRBD1. Trimming cost V 5 bases and J 2 bases; bases outside gene matches: 11. This CDR3 is built from 17 residues. Germline V gives CDR1 KGHSH, CDR2 LQKENI.

V gene TRBV14 combines with J gene TRBJ2-2; no definite D call. Per the germline V gene, CDR1 is SGHDN and CDR2 is FVKESK. V was clipped by 4 bases and J by 0 bases, with 9 bases between them. The length of the CDR3 is 15 residues. CDR3: CASSRAISNTGELFF. The CDR3 region has the DNA TGTGCCAGCAGCCGGGCGATTTCGAACACCGGGGAGCTGTTTTTT.

The chain uses TRBV29-1 and TRBJ1-1; D not resolved. Germline CDR1 reads SQVTM; CDR2 reads ANQGSEA. CDR3 length: 13 residues. Trimming removed 3 bases at V and 1 base at J, with 9 bases between. The CDR3 reads CSVEVLANTEAFF. Written as DNA, the CDR3 is TGCAGCGTTGAGGTACTAGCGAACACTGAAGCTTTCTTT.

This sequence joins TRBV7-2 and TRBJ2-1, with 7 bases matching TRBD2. The J segment lost 4 bases and the V segment lost 7 bases, leaving 10 bases of the junction unmatched. The CDR3 has 15 residues. Germline assignment: CDR1 SGHTA and CDR2 FQGNSA. CDR3 bases: TGTGCCAGCACCTCCCCGGGACTATTTTACAATGAGCAGTTCTTC. This sequence encodes CASTSPGLFYNEQFF.

V gene TRBV19 combines with J gene TRBJ1-5; a weak D match, TRBD1 (5 bases). This CDR3 region has 18 residues. Trimming left V 4 bases short and J 0 bases short, with 19 bases between. Germline CDR1 is LNHDA and CDR2 is SQIVND (reference sequence). CDR3 nucleotide sequence: TGTGCCAGTAGTAGCCCTGCGGGGGGATACTATAGCAATCAGCCCCAGCATTTT. Translation gives CASSSPAGGYYSNQPQHF.

The chain combines TRBV14 with TRBJ2-4; weak D call: TRBD2 (6 bases). CDR3 length equals 13 residues. Germline CDR1 reads SGHDN; CDR2 reads FVKESK. Trimming took off 6 bases at V and 8 bases at J, with 14 bases between the two ends. In DNA, the CDR3 is TGTGCCAGCAGACTCGGCGGGGTAGACATTCAGTACTTC. Its protein product is CASRLGGVDIQYF.

The V and J genes are TRBV10-2 and TRBJ2-1; 13 nucleotides match TRBD2. CDR3 length: 14 residues. Trimming took 6 bases from V and 6 from J; bases not matched to a gene: 2. Germline V CDR1 and CDR2: WSHSY, SAAADI. The CDR3 here is CASRGTSGINEQFF. The DNA of the CDR3 is TGCGCCAGCAGAGGGACTAGCGGGATCAATGAGCAGTTCTTC.

This chain uses TRBV29-1 with TRBJ2-1; 9 bases match TRBD2. Germline lookup yields CDR1 SQVTM and CDR2 ANQGSEA. The CDR3 sequence is 15 residues long. Germline trimming cut 0 bases from V and 7 bases from J; bases unmatched to any gene: 7. The CDR3 DNA reads TGCAGCGTTGAAGAACCGGCGGGGGGGCCGAATGAGCAGTTCTTC. It codes for CSVEEPAGGPNEQFF.

The chain has TRBV7-3 and TRBJ2-2, with D hard to call. Trimming removed 2 bases from V and 5 bases from J, with 6 bases in between. CDR1 and CDR2 (germline): SGHTA, FQGTGA. The CDR3 is 13 amino acids. CDR3 nucleotide sequence: TGTGCCAGCAGCTTATTTAATACCGGGGAGCTGTTTTTT. It codes for CASSLFNTGELFF.

The chain links TRBV27 to TRBJ2-7; D possibly corresponds to TRBD2 (7 bases). V was clipped by 6 bases and J by 2 bases, with 17 bases between them. The germline V gene has CDR1 MNHEY and CDR2 SMNVEV (reference sequence). This CDR3 spans 15 amino acids. CDR3 sequence reads: CASRGGAGTPYEQYF. The CDR3 DNA reads as TGTGCCAGCAGGGGGGGGGCAGGAACCCCCTACGAGCAGTACTTC.

This clone was seen more than once but under ten times. This chain joins TRBV7-6 and TRBJ2-7; no firm D call. The CDR3 contains 13 residues. Germline lookup yields CDR1 SGHVS and CDR2 FNYEAQ. The V end was cut by 1 base, the J end by 2 bases, with 6 bases between. CDR3 DNA sequence: TGTGCCAGCAGCTTAGGCGTAGCCTACGAGCAGTACTTC. It yields the protein CASSLGVAYEQYF.

V and J are TRBV7-2 and TRBJ2-7; 8 nucleotides agree with TRBD2. Trimming removed 0 bases from V and 6 bases from J; junction bases left unmatched: 4. This CDR3 is 14 amino acids long. Germline V gene sequence: CDR1 SGHTA, CDR2 FQGNSA. Here the CDR3 reads CASSLAGRAPEQYF. CDR3 DNA sequence: TGTGCCAGCAGCTTAGCCGGGAGGGCCCCCGAGCAGTACTTC. Variable domain in full (rest from reference TRBV7-2 and TRBJ2-7): GAGVSQSPSNKVTEKGKDVELRCDPISGHTALYWYRQSLGQGLEFLIYFQGNSAPDKSGLPSDRFSAERTGGSVSTLTIQRTQQEDSAVYLCASSLAGRAPEQYFGPGTRLTVT.

The chain joins TRBV28 to TRBJ1-6; maybe TRBD1 (6 bases). Trimming took off 6 bases at V and 10 bases at J, with 13 bases between the two ends. The germline V gene encodes CDR1 MDHEN and CDR2 SYDVKM. The CDR3 is 13 residues long. The CDR3 DNA reads TGTGCCAGCAGCGACAGGCCCTTATCACCCCTCCACTTT. Its protein product is CASSDRPLSPLHF.

The chain couples TRBV11-3 to TRBJ2-2; 8 bases fit TRBD2. Trimming at V came to 5 bases and at J to 4 bases, leaving 6 bases not matched to a gene. The CDR3 is 15 amino acids. In germline, CDR1 is SGHNT, CDR2 YENEEA. CDR3 region: CASSRTGLGTGELFF. CDR3 sequence (DNA): TGTGCCAGCAGCCGGACGGGACTAGGCACCGGGGAGCTGTTTTTT.

This chain links TRBV9 with TRBJ2-7; D is perhaps TRBD2 (6 bases). V gave up 0 bases and J gave up 5 bases, with 15 bases separating them. Germline loops: CDR1 SGDLS, CDR2 YYNGEE. This CDR3 is 15 amino acids long. The CDR3 protein is CASSVGGVGYDEQYF. CDR3 DNA sequence: TGTGCCAGCAGCGTAGGGGGGGTGGGGTACGACGAGCAGTACTTC.

This chain links TRBV7-2 with TRBJ1-2; D may be TRBD1 (5 bases). Germline V CDR1 and CDR2: SGHTA, FQGNSA. Trimming removed 8 bases from V and 2 bases from J, with 9 bases in between. This CDR3 contains 12 residues. The CDR3 sequence: CASVPGNYGYTF. The CDR3 DNA reads TGTGCCAGCGTTCCAGGGAACTATGGCTACACCTTC.

The V gene is TRBV18, the J gene TRBJ2-3; TRBD2 matches at 8 bases. With 7 bases clipped from V and 2 bases from J, the junction kept 2 bases outside the gene matches. Looked up from germline, CDR1 is KGHSH and CDR2 is LQKENI. This CDR3 has 13 amino acids. CDR3 coding DNA: TGTGCCAGCTTAGCGGGATTCACAGATACGCAGTATTTT. This encodes CASLAGFTDTQYF.

On this clone: The junction departs from germline at one end; a sequencing error may be responsible. This chain connects TRBV6-1 to TRBJ2-5; 8 bases align to TRBD1. Germline CDR1 is MNHNS and CDR2 is SASEGT. The CDR3 has 15 amino acids. CDR3 DNA sequence: TGTGCCAGCAGTCCCTCCGGACAGGGTGGGATCGTTTGGGACTTC. Its protein product is CASSPSGQGGIVWDF.

The CDR3 loop is CASSLDGSGTDTQYF. The DNA of the CDR3 is TGCGCCAGCAGCTTGGACGGGAGTGGAACAGATACGCAGTATTTT. The V gene is TRBV5-1, the J gene TRBJ2-3; D might be TRBD2 (6 bases). Germline lookup yields CDR1 SGHRS and CDR2 YFSETQ. The V end lost 0 bases, the J end lost 3 bases, and 11 bases lay between the germline ends. The CDR3 totals 15 residues.

The chain uses TRBV6-6 and TRBJ1-5; D is perhaps TRBD1 (5 bases). This CDR3 comprises 13 residues. Germline CDR1 reads MNHNY; CDR2 reads SVGAGI (reference sequence). Trimming left V 8 bases short and J 3 bases short, with 11 bases between. The CDR3 DNA reads TGTGCCAGCGCCGACAGCAACAATCAGCCCCAGCATTTT. This sequence encodes CASADSNNQPQHF.

The sample holds a few counts of this clone. J is TRBJ2-7 and V is TRBV5-1; TRBD1 matches at 8 bases. Germline assignment: CDR1 SGHRS and CDR2 YFSETQ. V trimming: 0 bases; J trimming: 6 bases; junction bases outside the gene matches: 8. The CDR3 consists of 15 residues. The CDR3 loop is CASSLEPGGRSEQYF. The DNA of the CDR3 is TGCGCCAGCAGCTTGGAACCAGGGGGCAGAAGCGAGCAGTACTTC.

This clone was seen a handful of times. This chain links TRBV1 with TRBJ1-2. TRBV1 constitutes a pseudogene. The CDR3 sequence is 17 residues long. CDR3 residues: CTSSPPRYWRTLRGYTF. The CDR3 region has the DNA TGCACCAGCAGCCCTCCAAGGTACTGGAGAACATTGAGGGGCTACACCTTC.